These T cell receptor beta chains were read from a single sample in a study of siplizumab effects on memory and regulatory T cells. This table comes from immunoSEQ multiplex PCR, and its TCRdb copy is limited to in-frame clones, with some not included. The data contain 50,000 to 75,000 clones, around 79% of them singletons. Source material: memory CD4+ T cells sorted from blood. The receptors derive from a human donor in good health. CDR3s include the opening cysteine and the closing phenylalanine or tryptophan. The order of the fields is V gene, clone size, CDR3 protein. Clone size appears in some rows only: once, few, many, or a class for an expanded clone.

>TRBV12-5|NA
CASGLNYIGTHDGYTF
>TRBV5-6|NA
CASSSYLQGRSYGYTF
>TRBV12-5|NA
CASGLDRRGEQFF
>TRBV18|NA
CASSPLQGAGTEAFF
>TRBV11-2|NA
CASSSLKSVLGSGYTF
>TRBV6-5|NA
CASRHRDPRGETQYF
>TRBV6-6|NA
CASRWGLASYEQYF
>TRBV19|few
CASSTHHNSPLHF
>TRBV11-2|NA
CASSLGGGLVTQYF
>TRBV9|NA
CASSATPNTEAFF
>TRBV11-2|NA
CASSFTGDGQPQHF
>TRBV29-1|few
CSVALKLAPYGYTF
>TRBV4-1|NA
CASSQIASGNEQFF
>TRBV7-2|few
CASTPGLSSYEQYF
>TRBV19|NA
CASRTGGANVLTF
>TRBV4-2|NA
CASSQEVRGYTEAFF
>TRBV19|few
CASSITRNTIYF
>TRBV11-2|NA
CASSFGEETQYF
>TRBV5-1|NA
CASSEGSGLYEQYF
>TRBV28|NA
CASSFGRAFSGNTIYF
>TRBV5-1|medium-sized
CASSFSSMNTEAFF
>TRBV10-3|NA
CAIKGTTDTQYF
>TRBV29-1|few
CSVTSTTEAFF
>TRBV30|few
CASDRGPWANSPLHF
>TRBV29-1|NA
CSVNKRETGNTIYF
>TRBV10-2|NA
CASSENTGPQHF
>TRBV5-1|NA
CASSEAQGTEAFF